This T cell receptor beta chain was profiled in a study of T-cell reconstitution after alpha-beta-depleted transplantation in children. During its preparation, the TCRbeta library received unique molecular identifiers. A single record per CDR3 protein comes from TCRdb applying MiXCR to the PCR reads. Of 200,000 or so distinct CDR3 sequences listed, roughly 6.5% are singletons. This clonotype was seen more than once but under ten times. The source is a girl less than two years old with combined immunodeficiency, due to receive a stem cell transplant. The sample consisted of PBMCs, taken before TCRalphabeta/CD19-depleted stem cell transplant.

Here the CDR3 reads CASSKDRGIQPQHF. CDR3 nucleotides: TGTGCCAGCAGCAAAGACAGGGGGATTCAGCCCCAGCATTTT. The V and J genes are TRBV16 and TRBJ1-5, with TRBD1 identical over 9 bases. Germline lookup yields CDR1 KGHSY and CDR2 FQNENV. The CDR3 extends over 14 amino acids. J was trimmed by 6 bases and V by 5 bases; bases with no gene match: 5.